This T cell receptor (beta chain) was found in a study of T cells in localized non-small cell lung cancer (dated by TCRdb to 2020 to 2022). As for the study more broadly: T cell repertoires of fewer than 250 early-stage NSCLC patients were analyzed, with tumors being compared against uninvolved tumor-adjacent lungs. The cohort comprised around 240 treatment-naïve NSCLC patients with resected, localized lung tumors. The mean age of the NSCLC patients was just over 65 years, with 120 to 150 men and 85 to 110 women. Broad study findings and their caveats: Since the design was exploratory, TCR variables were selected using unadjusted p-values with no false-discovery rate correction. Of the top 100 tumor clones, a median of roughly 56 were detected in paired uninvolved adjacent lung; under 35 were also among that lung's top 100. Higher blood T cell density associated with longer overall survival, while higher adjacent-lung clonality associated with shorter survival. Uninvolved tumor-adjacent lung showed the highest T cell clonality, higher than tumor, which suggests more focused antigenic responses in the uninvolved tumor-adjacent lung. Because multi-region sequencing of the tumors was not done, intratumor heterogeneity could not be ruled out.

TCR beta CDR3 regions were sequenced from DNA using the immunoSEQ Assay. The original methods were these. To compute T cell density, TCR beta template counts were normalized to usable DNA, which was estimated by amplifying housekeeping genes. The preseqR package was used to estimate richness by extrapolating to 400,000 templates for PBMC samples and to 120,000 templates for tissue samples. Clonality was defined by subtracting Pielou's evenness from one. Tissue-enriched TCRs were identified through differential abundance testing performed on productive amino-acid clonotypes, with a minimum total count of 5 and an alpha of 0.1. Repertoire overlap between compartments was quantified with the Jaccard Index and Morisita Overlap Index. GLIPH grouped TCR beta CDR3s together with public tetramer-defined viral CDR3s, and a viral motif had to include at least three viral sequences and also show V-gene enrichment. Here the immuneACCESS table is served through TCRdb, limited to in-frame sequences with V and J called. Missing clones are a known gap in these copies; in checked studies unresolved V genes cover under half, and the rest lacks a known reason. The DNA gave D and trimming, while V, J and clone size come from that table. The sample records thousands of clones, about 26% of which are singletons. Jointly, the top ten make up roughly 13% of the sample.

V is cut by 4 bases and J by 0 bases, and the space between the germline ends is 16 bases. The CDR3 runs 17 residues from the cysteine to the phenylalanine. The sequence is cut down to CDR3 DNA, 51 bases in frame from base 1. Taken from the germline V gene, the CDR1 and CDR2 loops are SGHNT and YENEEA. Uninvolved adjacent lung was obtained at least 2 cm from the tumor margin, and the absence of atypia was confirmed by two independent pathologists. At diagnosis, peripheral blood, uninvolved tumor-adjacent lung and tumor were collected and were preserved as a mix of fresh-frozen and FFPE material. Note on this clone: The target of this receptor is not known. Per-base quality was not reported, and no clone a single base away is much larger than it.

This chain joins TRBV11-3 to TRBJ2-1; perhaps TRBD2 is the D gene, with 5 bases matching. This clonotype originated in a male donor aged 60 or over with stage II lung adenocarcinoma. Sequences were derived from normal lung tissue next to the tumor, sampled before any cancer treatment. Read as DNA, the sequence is TGTGCCAGCAGCTATTTGGGAGCGGTCAGCTCCTACAATGAGCAGTTCTTC. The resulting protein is CASSYLGAVSSYNEQFF. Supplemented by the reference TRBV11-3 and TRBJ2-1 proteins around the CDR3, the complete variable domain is EAGVVQSPRYKIIEKKQPVAFWCNPISGHNTLYWYLQNLGQGPELLIRYENEEAVDDSQLPKDRFSAERLKGVDSTLKIQPAELGDSAVYLCASSYLGAVSSYNEQFFGPGTRLTVL.